This T cell receptor (beta chain) was identified in a study of siplizumab effects on memory and regulatory T cells (dated by TCRdb to between 2018 and 2020). With regard to the full study: The study looked at the effect of siplizumab, an anti-CD2 antibody, on alloreactive T-cell subsets in allogeneic mixed lymphocyte reactions made from human PBMCs.

The full study reports these points: Because sequences at frequencies below about 10^-5 were poorly captured, only a minor fraction of alloreactive clones could be mapped back to unstimulated subsets. Whether proliferating Tregs from siplizumab cultures were suppressive was not functionally confirmed. Siplizumab significantly reduced the cumulative frequency of alloreactive sequences traceable to unstimulated CD4+ memory T cells. In reactions with siplizumab, an average of approximately 69% of mappable alloreactive CD4+ clones were Treg-derived, compared with approximately 29% in control reactions. Compared with memory T cells, unstimulated naive T cells appeared more diverse, and naive cells seemed to make a substantial contribution to the alloresponse. About 80-96% of proliferating CD4+ or CD8+ clones could not be given a naive or memory phenotype.

Libraries were made using the immunoSEQ multiplex PCR assay. Each sample had roughly 100,000 TCR templates assayed by the deep sequencing platform. Genomic DNA extracted from sorted T cells was used for TCRbeta CDR3 sequencing. In the original analysis: The R programming language was used for the clonal analysis of the TCRbeta CDR3 data. Alloreactive CD4+ and CD8+ clones were identified by comparing unstimulated samples to CFSE-low samples taken after the reaction. Alloreactive CD4+ clones were assigned to regulatory or non-regulatory origin by matching sequences to sorted unstimulated Treg and non-Treg repertoires. In its TCRdb copy, this immuneACCESS table keeps in-frame sequences only and misses some clones. Where compared with another copy, unresolved V genes explain less than half of these, and the others have no known cause. The V and J calls and clone size are taken from that table; D and trimming were inferred from the DNA. In this sample the table shows about 120,000 clones, 92% of which occur a single time. Clones ranked in the top ten supply 1.3% of the sample.

The CDR3 spans 15 residues, from the cysteine through the phenylalanine. Just CDR3 DNA is preserved here, 45 bases in frame from base 1. The germline V gene (reference sequence) sets CDR1 to SEHNR and CDR2 to FQNEAQ. The germline ends are 12 bases apart after V is trimmed by 0 bases and J by 3 bases. TCRbeta CDR3 sequencing was performed on sorted unstimulated T cells and on proliferating T cells recovered from mixed lymphocyte reactions. Fresh whole blood from approximately 10 HLA-typed healthy donors was used to isolate PBMCs. Concerning this clone: Which antigen it targets is not known. No much larger clone exists at a distance of one base, and base qualities are not known.

The clonotype was recovered from a human donor in good health. In this chain, TRBV7-9 is recombined with TRBJ2-7; perhaps TRBD1 is the D gene, with 6 bases matching. Sequenced material: CD4+ T cells sorted from blood. The CDR3 loop reads CASSLAPGARYEQYF. Read as DNA, the sequence is TGTGCCAGCAGCTTAGCGCCAGGGGCCCGCTACGAGCAGTACTTC.